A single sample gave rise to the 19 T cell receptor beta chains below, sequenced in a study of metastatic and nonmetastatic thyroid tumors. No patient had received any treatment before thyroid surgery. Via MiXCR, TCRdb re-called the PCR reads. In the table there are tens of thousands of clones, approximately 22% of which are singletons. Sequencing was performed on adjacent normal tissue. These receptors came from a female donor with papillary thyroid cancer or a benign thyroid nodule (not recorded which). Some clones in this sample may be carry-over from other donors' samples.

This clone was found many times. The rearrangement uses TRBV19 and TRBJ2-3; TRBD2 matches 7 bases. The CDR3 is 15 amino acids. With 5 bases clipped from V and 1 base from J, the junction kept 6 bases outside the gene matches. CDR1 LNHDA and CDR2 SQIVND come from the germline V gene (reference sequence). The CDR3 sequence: CASSDSGGGTDTQYF. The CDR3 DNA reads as TGTGCCAGTAGTGACTCGGGGGGTGGCACAGATACGCAGTATTTT.

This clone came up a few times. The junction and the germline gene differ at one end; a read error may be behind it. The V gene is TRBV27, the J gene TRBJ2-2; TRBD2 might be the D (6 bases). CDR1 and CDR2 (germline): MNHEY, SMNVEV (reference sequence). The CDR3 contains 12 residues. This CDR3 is CATKDYTGKLFF. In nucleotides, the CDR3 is TGTGCCACTAAGGACTACACCGGGAAGCTGTTTTTT.

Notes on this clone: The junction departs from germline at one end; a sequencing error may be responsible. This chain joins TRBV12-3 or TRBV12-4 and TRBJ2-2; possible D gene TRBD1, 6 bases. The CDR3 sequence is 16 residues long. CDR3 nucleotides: TGTGCCAGAAACCTCGCTGGGGGCGCGTACACAGGGGAGCTGTTTTTT. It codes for CARNLAGGAYTGELFF.

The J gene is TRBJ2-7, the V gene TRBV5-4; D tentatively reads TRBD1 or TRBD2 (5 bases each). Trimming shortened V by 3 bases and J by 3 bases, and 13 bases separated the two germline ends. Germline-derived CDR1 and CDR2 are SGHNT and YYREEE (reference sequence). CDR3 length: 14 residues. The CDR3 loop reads CASSSEGRRYEQYF. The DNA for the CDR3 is TGTGCCAGCAGCTCAGAGGGACGACGCTACGAGCAGTACTTC.

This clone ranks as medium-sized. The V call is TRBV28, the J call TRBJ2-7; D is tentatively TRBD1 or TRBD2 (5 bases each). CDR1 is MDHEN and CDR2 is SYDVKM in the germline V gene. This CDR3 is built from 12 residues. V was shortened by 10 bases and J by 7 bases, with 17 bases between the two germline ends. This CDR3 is CATQGALGEQYF. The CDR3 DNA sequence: TGTGCCACCCAGGGAGCTCTGGGGGAGCAGTACTTC.

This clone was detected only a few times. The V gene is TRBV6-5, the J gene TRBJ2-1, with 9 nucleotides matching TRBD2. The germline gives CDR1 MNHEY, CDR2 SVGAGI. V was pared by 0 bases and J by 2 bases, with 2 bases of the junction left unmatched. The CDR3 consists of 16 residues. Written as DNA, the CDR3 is TGTGCCAGCAGTTACTCAGCGGGAGGCGCCTACAATGAGCAGTTCTTC. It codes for CASSYSAGGAYNEQFF.

The CDR3 sequence: CASSPTPSLGTPWEEQYF. For the CDR3, the DNA is TGTGCCAGCAGCCCCACCCCCTCCCTCGGGACCCCATGGGAGGAGCAGTACTTC. The rearrangement links TRBV28 to TRBJ2-7; D might be TRBD1 or TRBD2, each matching 5 bases. The CDR3 spans 18 residues. V lost 6 bases to trimming and J lost 7 bases, with 31 bases between them. Germline V CDR1 and CDR2: MDHEN, SYDVKM.

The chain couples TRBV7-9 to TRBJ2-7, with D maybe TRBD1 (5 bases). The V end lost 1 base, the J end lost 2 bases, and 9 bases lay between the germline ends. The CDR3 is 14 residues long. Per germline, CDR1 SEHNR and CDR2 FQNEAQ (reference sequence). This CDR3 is CASSLVGRAYEQYF. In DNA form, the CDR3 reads TGTGCCAGCAGCTTAGTTGGCAGGGCCTACGAGCAGTACTTC.

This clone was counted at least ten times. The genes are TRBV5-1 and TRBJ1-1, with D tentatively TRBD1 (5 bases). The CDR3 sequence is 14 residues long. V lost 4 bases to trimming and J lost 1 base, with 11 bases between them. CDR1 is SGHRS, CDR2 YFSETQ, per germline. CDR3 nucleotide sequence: TGCGCCAGCAGCGCGGGACTGCAGAACACTGAAGCTTTCTTT. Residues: CASSAGLQNTEAFF.

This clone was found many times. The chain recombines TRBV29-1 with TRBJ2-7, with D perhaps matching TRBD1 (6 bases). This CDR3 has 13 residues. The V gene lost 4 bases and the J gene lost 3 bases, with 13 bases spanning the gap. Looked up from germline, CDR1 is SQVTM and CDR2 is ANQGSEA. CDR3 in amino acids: CSVVRDTHYEQYF. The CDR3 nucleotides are TGCAGCGTTGTCAGGGACACCCACTACGAGCAGTACTTC.

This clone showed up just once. CDR3 nucleotide sequence: TGCAGTGTGTCGCCGGGACAGTGTCCCTACGAGCAGTACTTC. The encoded protein is CSVSPGQCPYEQYF. The rearrangement uses TRBV20-1 and TRBJ2-7, with 7 bases lining up with TRBD1. There are 14 residues in the CDR3. Germline V gene data show CDR1 as DFQATT and CDR2 as SNEGSKA (reference sequence). With 7 bases clipped from V and 2 bases from J, the junction kept 11 bases outside the gene matches.

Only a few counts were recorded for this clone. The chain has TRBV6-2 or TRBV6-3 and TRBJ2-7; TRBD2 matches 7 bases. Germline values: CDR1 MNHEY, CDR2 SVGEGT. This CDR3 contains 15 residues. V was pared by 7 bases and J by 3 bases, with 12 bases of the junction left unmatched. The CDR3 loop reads CASTPPGGLVYEQYF. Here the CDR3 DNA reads TGTGCCAGCACCCCCCCGGGGGGATTAGTCTACGAGCAGTACTTC.

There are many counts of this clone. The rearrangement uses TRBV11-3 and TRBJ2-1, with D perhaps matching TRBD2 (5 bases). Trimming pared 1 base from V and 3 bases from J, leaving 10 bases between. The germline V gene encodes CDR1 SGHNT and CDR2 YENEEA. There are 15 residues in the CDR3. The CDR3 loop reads CASSLGGLLYNEQFF. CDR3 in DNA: TGTGCCAGCAGCTTAGGAGGGCTCCTCTACAATGAGCAGTTCTTC.

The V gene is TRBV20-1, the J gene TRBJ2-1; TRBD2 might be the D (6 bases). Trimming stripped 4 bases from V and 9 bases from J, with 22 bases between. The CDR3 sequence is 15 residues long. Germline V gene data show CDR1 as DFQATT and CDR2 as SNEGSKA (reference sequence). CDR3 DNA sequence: TGCAGTGCTATAGAATTATGGGAGGTTACTTTTGAGCAGTTCTTC. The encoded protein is CSAIELWEVTFEQFF.

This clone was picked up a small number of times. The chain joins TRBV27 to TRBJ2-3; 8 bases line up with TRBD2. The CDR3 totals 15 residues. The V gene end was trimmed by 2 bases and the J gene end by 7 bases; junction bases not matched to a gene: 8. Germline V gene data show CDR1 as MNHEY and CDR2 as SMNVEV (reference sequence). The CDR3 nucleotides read TGTGCCAGCAGTTTACTTGGCGGGGGGAGGAATACGCAGTATTTT. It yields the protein CASSLLGGGRNTQYF.

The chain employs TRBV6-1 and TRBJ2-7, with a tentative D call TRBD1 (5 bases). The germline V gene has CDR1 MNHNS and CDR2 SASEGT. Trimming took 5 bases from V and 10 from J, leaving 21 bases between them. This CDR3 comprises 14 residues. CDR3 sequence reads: CASSSPVGAADQYF. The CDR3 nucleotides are TGTGCCAGCAGTAGCCCCGTAGGGGCTGCCGATCAGTACTTC.

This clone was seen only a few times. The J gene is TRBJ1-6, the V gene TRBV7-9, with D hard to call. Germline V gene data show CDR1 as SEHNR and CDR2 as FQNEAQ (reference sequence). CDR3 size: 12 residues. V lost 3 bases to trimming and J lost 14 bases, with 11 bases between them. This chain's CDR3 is CASSFDTRTLHF. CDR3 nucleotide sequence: TGTGCCAGCAGCTTTGATACTCGAACCCTCCACTTT.

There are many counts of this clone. The CDR3 loop is CASSPRTSARYNEQFF. CDR3 DNA sequence: TGTGCCAGCAGCCCACGGACTAGCGCTAGGTACAATGAGCAGTTCTTC. This chain links TRBV11-3 with TRBJ2-1; 9 nucleotides agree with TRBD2. CDR1 is SGHNT, CDR2 YENEEA, per germline. This CDR3 has 16 residues. V lost 5 bases to trimming and J lost 4 bases; unmatched junction nucleotides: 9.

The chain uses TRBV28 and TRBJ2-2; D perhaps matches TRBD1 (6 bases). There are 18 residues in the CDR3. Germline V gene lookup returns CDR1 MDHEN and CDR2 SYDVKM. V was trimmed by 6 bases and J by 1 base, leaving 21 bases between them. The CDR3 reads CASRPIKMDRGNTGELFF. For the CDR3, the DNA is TGTGCCAGCAGACCCATCAAAATGGACAGAGGGAACACCGGGGAGCTGTTTTTT.